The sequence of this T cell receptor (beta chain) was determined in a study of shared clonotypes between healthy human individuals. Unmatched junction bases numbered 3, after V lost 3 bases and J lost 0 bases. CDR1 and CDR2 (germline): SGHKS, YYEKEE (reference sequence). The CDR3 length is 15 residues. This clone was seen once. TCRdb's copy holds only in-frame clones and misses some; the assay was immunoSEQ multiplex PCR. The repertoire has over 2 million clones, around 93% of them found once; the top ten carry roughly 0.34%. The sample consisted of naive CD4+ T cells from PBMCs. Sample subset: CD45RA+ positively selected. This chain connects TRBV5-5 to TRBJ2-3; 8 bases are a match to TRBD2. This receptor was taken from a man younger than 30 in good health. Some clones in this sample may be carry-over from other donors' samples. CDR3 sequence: CASSSPSGSTDTQYF. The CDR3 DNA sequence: TGTGCCAGCAGCTCCCCTAGCGGGAGCACAGATACGCAGTATTTT.